A single sample gave rise to the 15 T cell receptor beta chains below, sequenced in a study of CD8 T cells in Susac syndrome. Reverse transcription used about 0.45 to 1 ug RNA and random hexamers. TCRdb re-called the immunoSEQ multiplex PCR reads with MiXCR, one entry per CDR3 protein. Of around 130,000 distinct CDR3 sequences listed, around 85% are singletons. The sample consisted of CD8+ T cells from PBMCs. The source is a human donor with multiple sclerosis.

The rearrangement uses TRBV19 and TRBJ1-6; D remains ambiguous. CDR3 length equals 17 residues. V dropped 4 bases and J dropped 1 base, with 14 bases sitting between them. CDR1 is LNHDA and CDR2 is SQIVND in the germline V gene (reference sequence). The chain's CDR3 is CASSNWRRSSYNSPLHF. Written as DNA, the CDR3 is TGTGCCAGTAGTAATTGGCGGCGGAGTTCCTATAATTCACCCCTCCACTTT.

The chain uses TRBV12-1 and TRBJ2-3; TRBD1, the D gene given by the table, was not confirmed from the DNA. TRBV12-1 represents a pseudogene. The CDR3 is 18 residues long. For the CDR3, the DNA is TGTGCCAGCAGCTTTGTAGTTGGTATACCCGGGAGCGCAGATACGCAGTATTTT. It encodes CASSFVVGIPGSADTQYF.

The rearrangement uses TRBV30 and TRBJ2-5; D remains ambiguous. This CDR3 spans 13 amino acids. Germline lookup yields CDR1 GTSNPN and CDR2 SVGIG (reference sequence). V lost 1 base and J 3 bases, leaving 9 bases between the germline ends. CDR3 in DNA: TGTGCCTGGAGTGGGTTCCTCGAAGAGACCCAGTACTTC. Its translation is CAWSGFLEETQYF. Supplemented by reference TRBV30 and TRBJ2-5, the full variable domain reads SQTIHQWPATLVQPVGSPLSLECTVEGTSNPNLYWYRQAAGRGLQLLFYSVGIGQISSEVPQNLSASRPQDRQFILSSKKLLLSDSGFYLCAWSGFLEETQYFGPGTRLLVL.

The chain combines TRBV20-1 with TRBJ1-2; 10 positions match TRBD1. The junction had 2 bases not matched to a gene; V was cut back by 3 bases and J by 1 base. The V gene's germline CDR1 is DFQATT and CDR2 SNEGSKA (reference sequence). This CDR3 region has 14 residues. The CDR3 nucleotides are TGCAGTGCTAGGGACAGGGGGGTTAACTATGGCTACACCTTC. It codes for CSARDRGVNYGYTF.

The V call is TRBV19, the J call TRBJ1-1; D gene uncertain. The CDR3 is 13 residues long. V was cut by 7 bases and J by 1 base, with 10 bases left in between. Germline values: CDR1 LNHDA, CDR2 SQIVND (reference sequence). Written as DNA, the CDR3 is TGTGCCAGTAAAGAGTTGGGGAACACTGAAGCTTTCTTT. It yields the protein CASKELGNTEAFF.

The CDR3 DNA reads as TGTGCCAGCAGCCTACTACTAGCGGGAGGGTTAGTCCCAAAGTATGAGACCCAGTACTTC. Its translation is CASSLLLAGGLVPKYETQYF. The chain recombines TRBV7-8 with TRBJ2-5, with TRBD2 matching over 13 bases. With 5 bases clipped from V and 5 bases from J, the junction kept 20 bases outside the gene matches. Germline CDR1 and CDR2: SGHVS and FQNEAQ. This CDR3 region has 20 residues. Using reference TRBV7-8 and TRBJ2-5 for the parts outside the CDR3, the full variable domain is GAGVSQSPRYKVAKRGQDVALRCDPISGHVSLFWYQQALGQGPEFLTYFQNEAQLDKSGLPSDRFFAERPEGSVSTLKIQRTQQEDSAVYLCASSLLLAGGLVPKYETQYFGPGTRLLVL.

The V gene is TRBV5-4, the J gene TRBJ2-3, with TRBD1 matching 10 bases. V shed 2 bases, J shed 4 bases, and the junction held 4 bases outside the gene matches. The CDR3 has 15 amino acids. Germline CDR1 reads SGHNT; CDR2 reads YYREEE (reference sequence). This CDR3 is CASSFRQGASDTQYF. CDR3 coding DNA: TGTGCCAGCAGCTTTCGACAGGGGGCATCAGATACGCAGTATTTT. Together with reference TRBV5-4 and TRBJ2-3, the CDR3 gives the full variable domain: ETGVTQSPTHLIKTRGQQVTLRCSSQSGHNTVSWYQQALGQGPQFIFQYYREEENGRGNFPPRFSGLQFPNYSSELNVNALELDDSALYLCASSFRQGASDTQYFGPGTRLTVL.

J is TRBJ2-1 and V is TRBV12-3 or TRBV12-4, with a weak D call TRBD2 (6 bases). The CDR3 has 16 amino acids. V was clipped by 5 bases and J by 5 bases, with 19 bases between them. CDR3: CASSRSGLSSHNEQFF. The CDR3 DNA is TGTGCCAGCAGTCGCTCGGGACTTTCCTCTCACAATGAGCAGTTCTTC.

The chain links TRBV19 to TRBJ1-1; D might be TRBD1 (6 bases). Trimming left V 3 bases short and J 0 bases short, with 17 bases between. The germline CDR1 and CDR2 sequences are LNHDA and SQIVND (reference sequence). The CDR3 is 17 amino acids. The CDR3 DNA reads as TGTGCCAGTAGTATCAGACAGGTCACCGTCATGAACACTGAAGCTTTCTTT. Amino acid sequence: CASSIRQVTVMNTEAFF.

J is TRBJ2-1 and V is TRBV4-2; D is possibly TRBD1 or TRBD2 (5 bases each). The germline V and J ends were trimmed by 4 bases and 10 bases, with 20 bases remaining between them. The CDR3 contains 15 residues. The germline V gene encodes CDR1 LGHNA and CDR2 YNFKEQ. The CDR3 loop is CASSPEGESLSEQFF. As DNA, the CDR3 is TGTGCCAGCAGCCCCGAAGGGGAGTCCCTAAGCGAGCAGTTCTTC.

This chain joins TRBV5-1 and TRBJ1-1; the D gene is possibly TRBD1 (6 bases). This CDR3 comprises 15 residues. Germline values: CDR1 SGHRS, CDR2 YFSETQ. Trimming pared 0 bases from V and 2 bases from J, leaving 11 bases between. This chain's CDR3 is CASSLVWTANTEAFF. CDR3 DNA sequence: TGCGCCAGCAGCTTGGTCTGGACAGCTAACACTGAAGCTTTCTTT.

The CDR3, as DNA: TGTGCCAGCAGCCCTGACAGGAGCCCCTACGAGCAGTACTTC. Translation gives CASSPDRSPYEQYF. V is TRBV5-6 and J is TRBJ2-7, with D perhaps TRBD1 (6 bases). The V gene lost 4 bases and the J gene lost 2 bases, with 13 bases spanning the gap. The CDR3 runs to 14 residues. CDR1 is SGHDT, CDR2 YYEEEE, per germline. Filled out from reference TRBV5-6 and TRBJ2-7, the complete variable domain reads DAGVTQSPTHLIKTRGQQVTLRCSPKSGHDTVSWYQQALGQGPQFIFQYYEEEERQRGNFPDRFSGHQFPNYSSELNVNALLLGDSALYLCASSPDRSPYEQYFGPGTRLTVT.

V and J are TRBV19 and TRBJ1-3; D uncertain. The CDR3 consists of 12 residues. V gave up 6 bases and J gave up 5 bases, with 8 bases separating them. Per the germline V gene, CDR1 is LNHDA and CDR2 is SQIVND (reference sequence). The CDR3 reads CASRTGRNTIYF. The CDR3 bases are TGTGCCAGTAGGACGGGAAGAAACACCATATATTTT. Drawing the rest from reference TRBV19 and TRBJ1-3, the complete variable domain is DGGITQSPKYLFRKEGQNVTLSCEQNLNHDAMYWYRQDPGQGLRLIYYSQIVNDFQKGDIAEGYSVSREKKESFPLTVTSAQKNPTAFYLCASRTGRNTIYFGEGSWLTVV.

This clonotype was seen once. V gene TRBV27 combines with J gene TRBJ2-7, with 7 bases aligning to TRBD1. CDR3 size: 16 residues. Germline CDR1 MNHEY, CDR2 SMNVEV (reference sequence). The V segment lost 5 bases and the J segment 4 bases; nucleotides outside the gene matches: 14. The CDR3 nucleotides are TGTGCCAGCAGTAAGGACGCAGGGGGAACCAAATACGAGCAGTACTTC. Translated: CASSKDAGGTKYEQYF.

The V call is TRBV27, the J call TRBJ2-1; D may be TRBD2 (7 bases). The CDR3 has 16 amino acids. V shed 1 base and J shed 4 bases, with 14 bases lying between them. The germline gives CDR1 MNHEY, CDR2 SMNVEV (reference sequence). CDR3 residues: CASSLLGGASYNEQFF. CDR3 DNA sequence: TGTGCCAGCAGTTTATTGGGGGGGGCCTCGTACAATGAGCAGTTCTTC.